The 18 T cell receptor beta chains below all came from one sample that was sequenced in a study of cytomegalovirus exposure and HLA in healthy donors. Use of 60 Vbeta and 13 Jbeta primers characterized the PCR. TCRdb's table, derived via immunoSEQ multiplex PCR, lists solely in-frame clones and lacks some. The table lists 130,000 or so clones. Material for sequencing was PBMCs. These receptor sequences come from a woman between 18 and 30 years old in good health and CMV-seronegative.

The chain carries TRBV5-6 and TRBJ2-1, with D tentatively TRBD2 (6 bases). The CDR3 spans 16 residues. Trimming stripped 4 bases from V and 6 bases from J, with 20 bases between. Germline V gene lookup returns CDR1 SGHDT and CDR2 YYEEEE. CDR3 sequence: CASSQAEGRHGNEQFF. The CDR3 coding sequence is TGTGCCAGCAGCCAAGCCGAGGGGAGGCACGGCAATGAGCAGTTCTTC.

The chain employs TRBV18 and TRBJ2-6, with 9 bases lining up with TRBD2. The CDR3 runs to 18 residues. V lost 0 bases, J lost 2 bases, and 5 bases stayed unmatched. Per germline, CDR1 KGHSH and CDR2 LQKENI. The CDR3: CASSPPGTSSTGANVLTF. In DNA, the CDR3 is TGTGCCAGCTCACCACCCGGGACTAGCTCTACTGGGGCCAACGTCCTGACTTTC.

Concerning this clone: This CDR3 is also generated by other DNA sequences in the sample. Here the CDR3 DNA reads TGCGCCAGCAGCCCGAATGGCGGGGTCGCAGATACGCAGTATTTT. Translated: CASSPNGGVADTQYF. The chain combines TRBV5-1 with TRBJ2-3, with D possibly TRBD2 on 6 matching bases. Trimming removed 4 bases at V and 4 bases at J, with 16 bases between. Germline V CDR1 and CDR2: SGHRS, YFSETQ. This CDR3 comprises 15 residues.

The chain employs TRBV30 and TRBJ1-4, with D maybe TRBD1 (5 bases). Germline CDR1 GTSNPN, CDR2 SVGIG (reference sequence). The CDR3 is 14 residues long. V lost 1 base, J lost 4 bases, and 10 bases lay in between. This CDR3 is CAWSGQSYNEKLFF. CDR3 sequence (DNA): TGTGCCTGGAGTGGACAGTCCTATAATGAAAAACTGTTTTTT.

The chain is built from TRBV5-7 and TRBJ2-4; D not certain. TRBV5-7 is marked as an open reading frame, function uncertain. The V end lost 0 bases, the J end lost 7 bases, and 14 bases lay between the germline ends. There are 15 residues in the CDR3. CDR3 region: CASSLVVHLTNIQYF. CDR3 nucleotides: TGTGCCAGCAGCTTGGTTGTACACCTCACGAACATTCAGTACTTC.

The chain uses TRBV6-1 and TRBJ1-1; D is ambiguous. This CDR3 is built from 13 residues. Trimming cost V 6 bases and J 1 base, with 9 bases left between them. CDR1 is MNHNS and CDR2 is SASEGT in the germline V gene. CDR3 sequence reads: CASSLNGNTEAFF. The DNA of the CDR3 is TGTGCCAGCAGCCTCAACGGGAACACTGAAGCTTTCTTT.

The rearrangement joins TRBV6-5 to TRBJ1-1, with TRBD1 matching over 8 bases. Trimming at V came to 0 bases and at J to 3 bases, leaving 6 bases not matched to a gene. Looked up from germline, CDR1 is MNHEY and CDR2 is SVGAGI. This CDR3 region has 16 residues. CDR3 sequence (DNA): TGTGCCAGCAGTTACTCGGGTTCAGGGGGCGACACTGAAGCTTTCTTT. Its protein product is CASSYSGSGGDTEAFF.

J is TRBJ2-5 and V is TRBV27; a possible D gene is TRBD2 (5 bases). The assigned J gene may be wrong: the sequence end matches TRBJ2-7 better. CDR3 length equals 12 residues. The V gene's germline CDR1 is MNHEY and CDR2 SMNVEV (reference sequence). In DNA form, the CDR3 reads TGTGCCAGCACCTCGGGATCCTACGAGCAGTACTTC. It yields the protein CASTSGSYEQYF.

The CDR3 nucleotides are TGCGCCAGCAGCCAAGAAGACAGGGATCAGCCCCAGCATTTT. It is translated as CASSQEDRDQPQHF. The gene calls are TRBV4-1 and TRBJ1-5, with 7 bases aligning to TRBD1. With V trimmed by 0 bases and J by 5 bases, 1 base remained unmatched. The germline gives CDR1 MGHRA, CDR2 YSYEKL. The CDR3 has 14 residues.

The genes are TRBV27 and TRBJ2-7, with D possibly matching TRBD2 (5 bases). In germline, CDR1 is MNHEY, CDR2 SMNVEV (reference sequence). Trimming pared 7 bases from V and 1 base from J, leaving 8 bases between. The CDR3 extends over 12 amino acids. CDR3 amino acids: CASTSGSYEQYF. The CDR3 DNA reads TGTGCCAGCACCTCGGGATCCTACGAGCAGTACTTC.

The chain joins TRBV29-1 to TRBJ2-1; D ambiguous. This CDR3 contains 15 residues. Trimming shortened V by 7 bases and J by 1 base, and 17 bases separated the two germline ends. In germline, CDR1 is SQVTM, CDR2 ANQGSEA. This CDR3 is CSAPSGTASYNEQFF. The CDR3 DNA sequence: TGCAGCGCCCCCTCAGGAACGGCATCCTACAATGAGCAGTTCTTC.

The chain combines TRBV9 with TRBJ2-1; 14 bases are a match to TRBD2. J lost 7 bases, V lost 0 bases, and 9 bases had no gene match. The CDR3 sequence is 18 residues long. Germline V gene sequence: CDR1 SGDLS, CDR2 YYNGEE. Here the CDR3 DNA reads TGTGCCAGCAGCGTAGCCGGGACTAGCGGGAGAGCCGGGAATGAGCAGTTCTTC. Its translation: CASSVAGTSGRAGNEQFF. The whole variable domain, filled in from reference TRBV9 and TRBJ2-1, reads DSGVTQTPKHLITATGQRVTLRCSPRSGDLSVYWYQQSLDQGLQFLIQYYNGEERAKGNILERFSAQQFPDLHSELNLSSLELGDSALYFCASSVAGTSGRAGNEQFFGPGTRLTVL.

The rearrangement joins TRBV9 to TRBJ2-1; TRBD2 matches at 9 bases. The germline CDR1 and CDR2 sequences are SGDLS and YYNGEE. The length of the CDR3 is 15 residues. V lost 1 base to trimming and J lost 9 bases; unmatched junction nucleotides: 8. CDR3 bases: TGTGCCAGCAGCGTAAGTAGCGGGAGTGTGTCTGAGCAGTTCTTC. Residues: CASSVSSGSVSEQFF.

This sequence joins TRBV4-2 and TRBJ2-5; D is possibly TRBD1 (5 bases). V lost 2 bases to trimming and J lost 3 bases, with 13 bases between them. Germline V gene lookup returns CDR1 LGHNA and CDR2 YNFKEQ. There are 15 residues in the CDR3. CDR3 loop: CASSQFGAGEETQYF. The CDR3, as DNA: TGTGCCAGCAGCCAATTTGGGGCAGGCGAAGAGACCCAGTACTTC.

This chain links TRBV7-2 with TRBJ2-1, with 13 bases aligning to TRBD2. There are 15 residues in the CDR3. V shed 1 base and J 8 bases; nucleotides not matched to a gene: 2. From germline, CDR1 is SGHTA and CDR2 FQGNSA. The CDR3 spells CASSLGTSGSYEQFF. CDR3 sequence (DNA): TGTGCCAGCAGCTTAGGGACTAGCGGGAGTTATGAGCAGTTCTTC.

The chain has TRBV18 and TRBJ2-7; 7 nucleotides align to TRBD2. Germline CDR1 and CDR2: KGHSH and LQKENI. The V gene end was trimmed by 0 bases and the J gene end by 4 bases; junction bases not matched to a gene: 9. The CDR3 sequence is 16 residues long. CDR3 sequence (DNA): TGTGCCAGCTCACCACCGGCCGGGACTACCCCTTACGAGCAGTACTTC. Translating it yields CASSPPAGTTPYEQYF.

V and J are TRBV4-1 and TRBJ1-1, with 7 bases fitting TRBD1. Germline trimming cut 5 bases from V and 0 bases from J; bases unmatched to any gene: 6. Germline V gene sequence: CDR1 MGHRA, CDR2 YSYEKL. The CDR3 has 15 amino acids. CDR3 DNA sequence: TGCGCCAGCAGCTCCCGACAGGGACTGAACACTGAAGCTTTCTTT. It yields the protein CASSSRQGLNTEAFF.

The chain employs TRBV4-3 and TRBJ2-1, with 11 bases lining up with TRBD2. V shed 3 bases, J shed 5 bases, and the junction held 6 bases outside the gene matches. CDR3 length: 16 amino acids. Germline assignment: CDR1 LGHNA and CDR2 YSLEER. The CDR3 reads CASSQPGLADHNEQFF. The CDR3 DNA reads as TGCGCCAGCAGCCAGCCGGGACTAGCGGACCACAATGAGCAGTTCTTC.